Only a few counts were recorded for the clone carrying this T cell receptor beta chain. The sample originates from a study of glioma-infiltrating T cells after dendritic cell vaccination. Study as a whole: At biweekly intervals, patients got three intradermal dendritic cell vaccine injections.

CDR3 size: 15 residues. Deletions cut 5 bases from V and 2 bases from J, with 14 bases between. Germline CDR1 is SGHTA and CDR2 is FQGNSA. Input was around 2.1 ug genomic DNA, or all available if less. Sequencing used immunoSEQ multiplex PCR; TCRdb keeps in-frame clones, though not all of them. The repertoire consists of tens of thousands of clones, with around 86% occurring once and the leading ten covering approximately 2.2%. Sample time point: after dendritic cell vaccination, including at tumor progression/relapse. This TCR was sampled from a human donor with glioblastoma. This specimen was blood, taken after dendritic cell vaccination. The genes are TRBV7-2 and TRBJ2-3, with a possible D match to TRBD2 (6 bases). CDR3 sequence: CASSRPGATTDTQYF. As DNA, the CDR3 is TGTGCCAGCAGCCGGCCGGGAGCCACCACAGATACGCAGTATTTT.